The sequence of this T cell receptor beta chain was determined in a study of technical replicates of blood from four donors. Assay: immunoSEQ multiplex PCR; the TCRdb copy retains only in-frame clones and omits some. The sample holds about 12,000 clones, roughly 95% seen once. The source of this sequence is a human donor in good health. The sequencing input was PBMCs.

Written as DNA, the CDR3 is TGTGCCTGGAGGGCCGCGGCAGGAGGAAAACTGTTTTTT. Translating it yields CAWRAAAGGKLFF. V gene TRBV30 combines with J gene TRBJ1-4; unclear D gene. Trimming removed 3 bases from V and 10 bases from J, with 15 bases in between. The CDR3 has 13 amino acids. Germline lookup yields CDR1 GTSNPN and CDR2 SVGIG (reference sequence).